This T cell receptor beta chain was documented in a study of T cells after yellow fever vaccination. The table lists this clonotype with many counts. A process of 5'RACE template switching, which added a universal primer site and UMIs, was used to make TCR cDNA. A single record per CDR3 protein comes from TCRdb applying MiXCR to the 5' RACE reads. The sample carries over 100,000 distinct CDR3 sequences, around 8.6% recorded once. Germline V gives CDR1 MNHEY, CDR2 SMNVEV (reference sequence). The CDR3 sequence is 14 residues long. V lost 5 bases and J lost 4; bases outside the gene matches: 5. V usage is TRBV27 and J usage is TRBJ2-5, with 9 nucleotides matching TRBD2. The receptor's source is a man aged 30 to 39 who received the YFV17D yellow fever vaccine. This material consisted of CD8+ T cells sorted from PBMCs, taken 45 days after the yellow fever booster vaccination. CDR3 bases: TGTGCCAGCAGTGTATTAGCGGGGGCAGAGACCCAGTACTTC. Its translation: CASSVLAGAETQYF.